One and the same sample provided the 19 T cell receptor beta chains below, sequenced in a study of T-cell reconstitution after alpha-beta-depleted transplantation in children. For TCRbeta, the library was prepared with unique molecular identifiers. Via MiXCR, TCRdb re-called the PCR reads, giving one row per CDR3 protein. In the table there are roughly 100,000 distinct CDR3 sequences, under 7% of which are singletons. The input for sequencing was PBMCs, mostly from graft donor cells, taken 60 days after TCRalphabeta/CD19-depleted stem cell transplant. Source of these receptors: a female patient aged 2-9 years who had a stem cell transplant for Fanconi anemia, so the T cells may come from the graft donor.

The chain is built from TRBV20-1 and TRBJ1-5, with D perhaps TRBD1 (5 bases). In germline, CDR1 is DFQATT, CDR2 SNEGSKA (reference sequence). The CDR3 sequence is 15 residues long. V was trimmed by 5 bases and J by 2 bases, leaving 16 bases between them. The CDR3 nucleotides are TGCAGTGCTTCGGAATTCAGCAGGGGCAATCAGCCCCAGCATTTT. Protein sequence: CSASEFSRGNQPQHF.

There are many counts of this clonotype. J is TRBJ2-3 and V is TRBV3-1; D could derive from TRBD1 or TRBD2 (6 bases each). The germline V gene has CDR1 LGHDT and CDR2 YNNKEL (reference sequence). Between the trimmed V and J ends, which lost 3 bases and 8 bases, there was a span of 9 bases. CDR3 length equals 12 residues. CDR3 bases: TGTGCCAGCAGCCAGTCGGGGGCTACGCAGTATTTT. Its translation: CASSQSGATQYF.

This clonotype was seen at least ten times. The chain links TRBV12-3 or TRBV12-4 to TRBJ2-3, with no clear D. The CDR3 has 15 amino acids. V lost 6 bases to trimming and J lost 3 bases, with 16 bases between them. The CDR3 reads CASSQTGIGTDTQYF. CDR3 DNA: TGTGCCAGCAGCCAGACCGGTATTGGGACAGATACGCAGTATTTT.

This clonotype was seen many times. The V and J genes are TRBV12-3 or TRBV12-4 and TRBJ2-3; 7 bases are a match to TRBD2. The junction had 10 bases not matched to a gene; V was cut back by 4 bases and J by 3 bases. The CDR3 has 16 amino acids. DNA of the CDR3: TGTGCCAGCAGTTCATCACTAGCGCGTATAACAGATACGCAGTATTTT. The encoded protein is CASSSSLARITDTQYF.

This clonotype was recorded at least ten times. This sequence joins TRBV2 and TRBJ2-3; either TRBD1 or TRBD2 may supply D (6 bases each). The CDR3 runs 14 residues. V shed 6 bases and J shed 0 bases, with 10 bases lying between them. CDR1 SNHLY and CDR2 FYNNEI come from the germline V gene. The CDR3 DNA reads TGTGCCAGCAGACGGGGGCTTAGCACAGATACGCAGTATTTT. Residues: CASRRGLSTDTQYF. Drawing the rest from reference TRBV2 and TRBJ2-3, the complete variable domain is EPEVTQTPSHQVTQMGQEVILRCVPISNHLYFYWYRQILGQKVEFLVSFYNNEISEKSEIFDDQFSVERPDGSNFTLKIRSTKLEDSAMYFCASRRGLSTDTQYFGPGTRLTVL.

This clonotype was found many times. Sequence at one end of the junction differs from germline and may be a read error. The gene calls are TRBV7-2 and TRBJ2-3; D is unclear. The length of the CDR3 is 12 residues. Germline CDR1 is SGHTA and CDR2 is FQGNSA. The CDR3 here is CASSLEVTRLNF. As DNA, the CDR3 is TGTGCCAGCAGCTTAGAGGTTACGAGGCTAAATTTT.

This clonotype was seen ten or more times. The J gene is TRBJ2-3, the V gene TRBV12-3 or TRBV12-4; 7 bases fit TRBD2. The length of the CDR3 is 16 residues. V dropped 7 bases and J dropped 2; count of bases not matched to a gene: 12. The CDR3 spells CASTLAANIITDTQYF. The DNA for the CDR3 is TGTGCCAGCACGCTAGCGGCTAATATTATCACAGATACGCAGTATTTT.

The chain carries TRBV11-1 and TRBJ2-3; perhaps TRBD2 as D (6 bases). The V gene lost 2 bases and the J gene lost 0 bases, with 9 bases spanning the gap. Germline CDR1 and CDR2: SGHAT and FQDESV (reference sequence). The CDR3 has 15 amino acids. Written as DNA, the CDR3 is TGTGCCAGCAGCTTACCGGGGACTAGCACAGATACGCAGTATTTT. It is translated as CASSLPGTSTDTQYF. The variable domain in full, with the rest retrieved from reference TRBV11-1 and TRBJ2-3, is EAEVAQSPRYKITEKSQAVAFWCDPISGHATLYWYRQILGQGPELLVQFQDESVVDDSQLPKDRFSAERLKGVDSTLKIQPAELGDSAMYLCASSLPGTSTDTQYFGPGTRLTVL.

This clonotype was observed many times. This sequence joins TRBV6-1 and TRBJ2-5, with D perhaps matching TRBD2 (6 bases). In germline, CDR1 is MNHNS, CDR2 SASEGT. The length of the CDR3 is 13 residues. V lost 5 bases and J lost 5, with 12 bases in between. The CDR3 nucleotides are TGTGCCAGCAGTCGTACGGGGGAGGAGACCCAGTACTTC. Amino acids: CASSRTGEETQYF.

The chain links TRBV10-3 to TRBJ2-1; 10 nucleotides match TRBD2. The CDR3 is made up of 15 amino acids. The V gene's germline CDR1 is ENHRY and CDR2 SYGVKD. J was trimmed by 6 bases and V by 2 bases; bases with no gene match: 4. As DNA, the CDR3 is TGTGCCATCAGTGAGCCTAGCGGGAGCCCCAATGAGCAGTTCTTC. Encoded protein: CAISEPSGSPNEQFF.

This clonotype occurred many times. The chain recombines TRBV20-1 with TRBJ2-7; D remains ambiguous. V was shortened by 0 bases and J by 7 bases, with 13 bases between the two germline ends. CDR3 length: 13 residues. Germline V CDR1 and CDR2: DFQATT, SNEGSKA (reference sequence). As DNA, the CDR3 is TGCAGTGCTAGAGATTTTTTGGGGTCTGAGCAGTACTTC. Amino acid sequence: CSARDFLGSEQYF.

This clonotype has more than one count but fewer than ten. The chain recombines TRBV7-9 with TRBJ2-3; D is unresolved. Germline V gene lookup returns CDR1 SEHNR and CDR2 FQNEAQ (reference sequence). V gave up 0 bases and J gave up 2 bases, with 12 bases separating them. There are 16 residues in the CDR3. In nucleotides, the CDR3 is TGTGCCAGCAGCTTAGCGCTTTCCCAGGACACAGATACGCAGTATTTT. Protein sequence: CASSLALSQDTDTQYF.

V usage is TRBV12-3 or TRBV12-4 and J usage is TRBJ1-3; TRBD1 matches at 7 bases. Trimming at V came to 3 bases and at J to 11 bases, leaving 4 bases not matched to a gene. The CDR3 sequence is 12 residues long. The CDR3 sequence is CASSFQGVAIYF. In DNA form, the CDR3 reads TGTGCCAGCAGTTTCCAGGGGGTCGCCATATATTTT.

This clonotype appeared a few times. CDR3: CASSSDSSYEQYF. The DNA for the CDR3 is TGTGCCAGCAGCTCGGACAGTTCCTACGAGCAGTACTTC. V gene TRBV11-1 combines with J gene TRBJ2-7, with a possible D match to TRBD1 (6 bases). V was trimmed by 4 bases and J by 1 base, leaving 8 bases between them. The germline gives CDR1 SGHAT, CDR2 FQDESV (reference sequence). This CDR3 spans 13 amino acids.

The CDR3 sequence is CSALGQGMQGGYGYTF. CDR3 sequence (DNA): TGCAGTGCTTTGGGACAGGGGATGCAGGGTGGCTATGGCTACACCTTC. This sequence joins TRBV20-1 and TRBJ1-2; 10 bases match TRBD1. The J segment lost 4 bases and the V segment lost 5 bases, leaving 13 bases of the junction unmatched. Germline CDR1 and CDR2: DFQATT and SNEGSKA (reference sequence). The CDR3 sequence is 16 residues long.

This clonotype was counted a few times. This chain joins TRBV20-1 and TRBJ2-7; tentative D call: TRBD1 (5 bases). This CDR3 is 16 amino acids long. V lost 1 base and J 4 bases, leaving 20 bases between the germline ends. Germline CDR1 and CDR2: DFQATT and SNEGSKA (reference sequence). The CDR3 sequence is CSARGIGALRSYEQYF. The DNA for the CDR3 is TGCAGTGCTAGAGGAATTGGGGCCCTTCGGTCATACGAGCAGTACTTC.

This clonotype appeared many times. The J gene is TRBJ2-7, the V gene TRBV15, with D maybe TRBD2 (5 bases). The V end lost 0 bases, the J end lost 0 bases, and 9 bases lay between the germline ends. There are 15 residues in the CDR3. CDR1 is LNHNV and CDR2 is YYDKDF in the germline V gene (reference sequence). CDR3 sequence (DNA): TGTGCCACCAGCAGAGATTACGGGAACTCCTACGAGCAGTACTTC. This sequence encodes CATSRDYGNSYEQYF.

This clonotype was recorded many times. V gene TRBV3-1 combines with J gene TRBJ2-7; unclear D gene. V was cut by 4 bases and J by 0 bases, with 13 bases left in between. CDR3 length: 15 residues. Germline loops: CDR1 LGHDT, CDR2 YNNKEL (reference sequence). The CDR3 here is CASSLTPSSSYEQYF. Here the CDR3 DNA reads TGTGCCAGCAGCCTAACACCATCGAGCTCCTACGAGCAGTACTTC.

This clonotype has at least ten counts. The rearrangement links TRBV4-2 to TRBJ2-2, with unresolved D. Germline values: CDR1 LGHNA, CDR2 YNFKEQ. The CDR3 runs to 19 residues. Between the trimmed V and J ends, which lost 2 bases and 4 bases, there was a span of 23 bases. CDR3 nucleotide sequence: TGTGCCAGCAGCCAACTTGACATGGGCCGATCTCCTGGCACCGGGGAGCTGTTTTTT. Translated: CASSQLDMGRSPGTGELFF.